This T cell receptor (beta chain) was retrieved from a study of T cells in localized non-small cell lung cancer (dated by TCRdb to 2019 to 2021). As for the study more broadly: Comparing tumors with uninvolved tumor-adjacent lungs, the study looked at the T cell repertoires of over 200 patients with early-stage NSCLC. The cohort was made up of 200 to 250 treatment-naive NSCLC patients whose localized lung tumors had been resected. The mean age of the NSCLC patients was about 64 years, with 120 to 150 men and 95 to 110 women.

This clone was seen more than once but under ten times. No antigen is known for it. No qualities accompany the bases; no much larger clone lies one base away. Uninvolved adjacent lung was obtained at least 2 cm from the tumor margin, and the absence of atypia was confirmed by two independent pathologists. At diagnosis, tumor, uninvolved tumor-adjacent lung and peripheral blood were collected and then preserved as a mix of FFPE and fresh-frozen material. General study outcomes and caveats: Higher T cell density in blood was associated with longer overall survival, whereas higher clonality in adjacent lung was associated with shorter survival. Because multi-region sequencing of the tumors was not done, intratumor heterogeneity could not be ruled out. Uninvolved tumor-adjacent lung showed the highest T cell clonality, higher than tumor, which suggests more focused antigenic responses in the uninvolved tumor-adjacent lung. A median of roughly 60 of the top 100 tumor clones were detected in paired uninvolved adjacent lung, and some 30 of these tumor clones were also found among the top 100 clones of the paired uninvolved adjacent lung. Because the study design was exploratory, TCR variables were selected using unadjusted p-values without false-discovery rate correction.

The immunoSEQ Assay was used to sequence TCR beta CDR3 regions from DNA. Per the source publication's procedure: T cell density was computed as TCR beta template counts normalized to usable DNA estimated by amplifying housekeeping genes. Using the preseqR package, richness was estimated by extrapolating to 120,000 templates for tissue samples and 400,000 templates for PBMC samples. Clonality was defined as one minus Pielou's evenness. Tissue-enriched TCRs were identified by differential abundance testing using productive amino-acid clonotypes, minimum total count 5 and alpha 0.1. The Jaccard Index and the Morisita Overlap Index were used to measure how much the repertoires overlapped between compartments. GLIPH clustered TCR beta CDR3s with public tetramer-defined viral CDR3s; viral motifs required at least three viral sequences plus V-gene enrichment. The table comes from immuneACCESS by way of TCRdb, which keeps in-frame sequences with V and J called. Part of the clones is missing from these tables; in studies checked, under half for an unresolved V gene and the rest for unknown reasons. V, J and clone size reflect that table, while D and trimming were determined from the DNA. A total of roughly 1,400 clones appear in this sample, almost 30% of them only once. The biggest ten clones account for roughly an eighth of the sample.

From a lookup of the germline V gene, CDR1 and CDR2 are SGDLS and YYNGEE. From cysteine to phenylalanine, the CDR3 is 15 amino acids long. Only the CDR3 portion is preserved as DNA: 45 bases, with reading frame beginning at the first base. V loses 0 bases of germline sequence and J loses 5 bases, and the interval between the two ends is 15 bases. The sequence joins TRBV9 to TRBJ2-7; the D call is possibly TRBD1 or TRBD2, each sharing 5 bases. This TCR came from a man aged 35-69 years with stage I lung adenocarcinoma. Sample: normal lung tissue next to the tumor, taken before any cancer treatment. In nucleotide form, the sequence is TGTGCCAGCAGCGTAGGTGGGGGTCCGGTCGACGAGCAGTACTTC. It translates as CASSVGGGPVDEQYF.